The 15 T cell receptor beta chains reported below all come from one sample, sequenced in a study of CD4+ T cells in melanoma (dated by TCRdb to the early 2020s). Receptor libraries were prepared by the immunoSEQ multiplex PCR assay. As stored in TCRdb, this immuneACCESS dataset retains in-frame rearrangements with V and J assigned. A fraction of the clones does not appear; measured against another copy, unresolved V genes explain less than half of the discrepancy, and the remainder lacks a known reason. The sample table records some 9,500 clones; 73% of these occur just once. Approximately 24% of the sample is held by the ten biggest clonotypes. The source material was cells from a culture (not recorded whether cultured in vitro). These receptors originate from a human donor with melanoma.

By sample share, this clone is medium-sized. This chain joins TRBV7-6 and TRBJ2-3, with 13 bases that match TRBD2. Germline-derived CDR1 and CDR2 are SGHVS and FNYEAQ. V trimming: 4 bases; J trimming: 3 bases; junction bases outside the gene matches: 10. The CDR3 has 18 residues. The CDR3 coding sequence is TGTGCCAGCAGCTCGGACGATGGGACTAGCGGGGATACAGATACGCAGTATTTT. Translated: CASSSDDGTSGDTDTQYF.

The chain recombines TRBV27 with TRBJ1-2; TRBD1 agrees at 9 bases. V lost 2 bases to trimming and J lost 4 bases; unmatched junction nucleotides: 5. The germline V gene has CDR1 MNHEY and CDR2 SMNVEV (reference sequence). There are 15 residues in the CDR3. Here the CDR3 reads CASSLIPDRGYGYTF. The DNA of the CDR3 is TGTGCCAGCAGTTTAATTCCGGACAGGGGCTATGGCTACACCTTC.

This rearrangement joins TRBV5-6 to TRBJ2-2, with 9 bases fitting TRBD1. The V segment lost 4 bases and the J segment 6 bases; nucleotides outside the gene matches: 13. The CDR3 runs 17 residues. CDR1 is SGHDT and CDR2 is YYEEEE in the germline V gene. The CDR3 nucleotides read TGTGCCAGCAGCCCATGGGGACAGGGAGGTTTAGCCGGGGAGCTGTTTTTT. Amino acid sequence: CASSPWGQGGLAGELFF.

In its sample, this clone ranks as medium-sized. The V and J genes are TRBV2 and TRBJ2-1; D is perhaps TRBD1 (5 bases). Germline CDR1 reads SNHLY; CDR2 reads FYNNEI. This CDR3 has 13 amino acids. V was pared by 6 bases and J by 8 bases, with 14 bases between. CDR3 DNA sequence: TGTGCCAGCAGAGGGGCCGTCGTCGATGAGCAGTTCTTC. It specifies CASRGAVVDEQFF.

The rearrangement uses TRBV18 and TRBJ1-3, with D perhaps matching TRBD1 (6 bases). Germline V CDR1 and CDR2: KGHSH, LQKENI. This CDR3 spans 15 amino acids. The ends were cut back, 3 bases at V and 4 bases at J, with 13 bases in the middle. The CDR3 loop is CASSPTGTFGNTIYF. CDR3 bases: TGTGCCAGCTCACCTACCGGGACATTCGGAAACACCATATATTTT.

As DNA, the CDR3 is TGTGCCAGCAGCTTCACAGGGGGGGTCTACGAGCAGTACTTC. It codes for CASSFTGGVYEQYF. This chain connects TRBV7-9 to TRBJ2-7; a possible D gene is TRBD1 (8 bases). V was trimmed by 3 bases and J by 3 bases, leaving 12 bases between them. The CDR3 is made up of 14 amino acids. Germline assignment: CDR1 SEHNR and CDR2 FQNEAQ (reference sequence).

The chain uses TRBV14 and TRBJ2-3; no reliable D call. Germline CDR1 SGHDN, CDR2 FVKESK. V was shortened by 4 bases and J by 0 bases, with 14 bases between the two germline ends. The CDR3 consists of 16 residues. This CDR3 reads CASSRLTARSTDTQYF. The CDR3 coding sequence is TGTGCCAGCAGCCGCTTGACGGCACGGAGCACAGATACGCAGTATTTT.

In its sample, this clone was seen once. DNA of the CDR3: TGTGCCAGTAGTACCAGAGCGGGGGGCCGGCTAGATACGCAGTATTTT. Its translation is CASSTRAGGRLDTQYF. The chain recombines TRBV19 with TRBJ2-3, with 9 bases lining up with TRBD2. The length of the CDR3 is 16 residues. Trimming at V came to 4 bases and at J to 5 bases, leaving 10 bases not matched to a gene. Per the germline V gene, CDR1 is LNHDA and CDR2 is SQIVND (reference sequence).

This clone was counted between two and nine times. V and J are TRBV9 and TRBJ1-2, with a tentative D call TRBD1 (6 bases). V shed 2 bases and J shed 3 bases, with 8 bases lying between them. This CDR3 contains 13 residues. Germline V gene lookup returns CDR1 SGDLS and CDR2 YYNGEE. CDR3 coding DNA: TGTGCCAGCAGCGTGGACAGCTACTATGGCTACACCTTC. Translating gives CASSVDSYYGYTF.

The table lists this clone with a few counts. The V gene is TRBV7-9, the J gene TRBJ2-7, with D unclear. The CDR3 is made up of 19 amino acids. Trimming stripped 2 bases from V and 2 bases from J, with 25 bases between. CDR1 SEHNR and CDR2 FQNEAQ come from the germline V gene (reference sequence). In DNA form, the CDR3 reads TGTGCCAGCAGCTTAATGGGTGGGCTCCGGAGACCGAATACCTACGAGCAGTACTTC. This gives the protein CASSLMGGLRRPNTYEQYF.

This chain's CDR3 is CASSERGSKRGYTF. The CDR3, as DNA: TGTGCCAGCAGTGAAAGGGGCAGTAAAAGGGGCTACACCTTC. The chain joins TRBV6-1 to TRBJ1-2; TRBD1 might be the D (5 bases). Trimming cost V 2 bases and J 8 bases, with 15 bases left between them. The germline gives CDR1 MNHNS, CDR2 SASEGT. CDR3 length: 14 residues.

The chain employs TRBV5-1 and TRBJ2-3, with a weak D call TRBD2 (6 bases). The germline gives CDR1 SGHRS, CDR2 YFSETQ. The CDR3 totals 15 residues. The V and J ends lost 5 bases and 3 bases respectively, with 16 bases between them. CDR3 region: CASSHLGGGTDTQYF. The CDR3 nucleotides read TGCGCCAGCAGTCATTTGGGGGGTGGGACAGATACGCAGTATTTT.

This clone was seen just once. The chain links TRBV4-1 to TRBJ2-5; 7 bases map to TRBD1. The V and J ends lost 4 bases and 2 bases, in that order; junction bases with no gene match: 10. Per germline, CDR1 MGHRA and CDR2 YSYEKL. The CDR3 sequence is 16 residues long. CDR3 DNA sequence: TGCGCCAGCAGCCCCAGCTTTACAGGGGCACAAGAGACCCAGTACTTC. Its protein is CASSPSFTGAQETQYF.

CDR3 in amino acids: CASSHRRDTGNTIYF. DNA for the CDR3: TGTGCCAGCAGCCATCGGAGGGATACTGGAAACACCATATATTTT. This chain links TRBV3-1 (or the pseudogene TRBV3-2) with TRBJ1-3; D is unclear. The CDR3 consists of 15 residues. V lost 3 bases and J lost 2, with 11 bases in between. Germline V lookup: CDR1 LGHDT, CDR2 YNNKEL (reference sequence).

The J gene is TRBJ1-2, the V gene TRBV28, with 7 bases identical to TRBD1. With V trimmed by 6 bases and J by 6 bases, 19 bases remained unmatched. This CDR3 has 17 residues. The germline CDR1 and CDR2 sequences are MDHEN and SYDVKM. CDR3 DNA: TGTGCCAGCAGGAGACAGGGAACTCGGGGAAGTGTTAATGGCTACACCTTC. This encodes CASRRQGTRGSVNGYTF.